The sequence of this T cell receptor (beta chain) was determined in a study of blood T cell repertoires in COVID-19. Study details: Sources were T cells, B-cell-depleted T cells, or PBMCs; the material itself was cDNA or gDNA.

This CDR3 is built from 16 residues. Germline CDR1 and CDR2: SGHTS and YDEGEE. V was clipped by 4 bases and J by 1 base; unmatched bases: 9. Enrollment of patients from Seattle took place during active infection, with longitudinal follow-up. Original methodology: Nucleated cell number was recorded as an estimate derived from reference gene primer amplification. Assay used: immunoSEQ multiplex PCR; TCRdb lists only in-frame clones, some missing. That table supplies the V and J calls and clone size; D and trimming were determined from the DNA. The sample has some 360,000 clones, around nine tenths seen once.

The genes are TRBV5-8 and TRBJ1-2; 8 positions match TRBD1. The receptor comes from a woman aged 55-69 years with COVID-19, enrolled during active disease. The sequenced sample consisted of peripheral blood. The CDR3 bases are TGTGCCAGCAGCGTCGGACAGGGAGGCAATAACTATGGCTACACCTTC. It translates to CASSVGQGGNNYGYTF.